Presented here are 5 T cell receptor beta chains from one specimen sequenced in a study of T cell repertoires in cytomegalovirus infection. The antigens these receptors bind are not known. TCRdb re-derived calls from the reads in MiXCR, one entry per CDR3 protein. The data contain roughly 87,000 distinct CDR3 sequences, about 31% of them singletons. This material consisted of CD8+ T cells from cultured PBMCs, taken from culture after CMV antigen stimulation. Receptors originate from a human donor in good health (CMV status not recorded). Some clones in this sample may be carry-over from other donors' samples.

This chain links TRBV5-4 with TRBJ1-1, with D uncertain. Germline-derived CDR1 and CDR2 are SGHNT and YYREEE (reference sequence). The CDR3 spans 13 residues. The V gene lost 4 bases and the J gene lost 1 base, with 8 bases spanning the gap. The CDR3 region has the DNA TGTGCCAGCAGCCCTAAACAGAACACTGAAGCTTTCTTT. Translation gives CASSPKQNTEAFF.

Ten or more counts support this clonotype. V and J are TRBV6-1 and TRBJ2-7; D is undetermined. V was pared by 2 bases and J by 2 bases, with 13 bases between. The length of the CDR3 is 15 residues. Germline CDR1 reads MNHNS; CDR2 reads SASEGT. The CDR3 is CASSEPSGYTYEQYF. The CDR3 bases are TGTGCCAGCAGTGAACCATCCGGGTACACCTACGAGCAGTACTTC.

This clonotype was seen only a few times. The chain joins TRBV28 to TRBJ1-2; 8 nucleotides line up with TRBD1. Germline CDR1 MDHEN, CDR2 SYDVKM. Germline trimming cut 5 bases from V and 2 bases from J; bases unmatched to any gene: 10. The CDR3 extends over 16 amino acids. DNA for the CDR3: TGTGCCAGCAGTACCACCAGGGGGCAACCGAACTATGGCTACACCTTC. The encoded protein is CASSTTRGQPNYGYTF.

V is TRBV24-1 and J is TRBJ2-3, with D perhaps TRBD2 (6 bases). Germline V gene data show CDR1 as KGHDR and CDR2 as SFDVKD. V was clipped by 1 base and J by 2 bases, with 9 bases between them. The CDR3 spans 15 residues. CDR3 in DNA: TGTGCCACCAGTGATTTTTCGCGGGACACAGATACGCAGTATTTT. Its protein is CATSDFSRDTDTQYF.

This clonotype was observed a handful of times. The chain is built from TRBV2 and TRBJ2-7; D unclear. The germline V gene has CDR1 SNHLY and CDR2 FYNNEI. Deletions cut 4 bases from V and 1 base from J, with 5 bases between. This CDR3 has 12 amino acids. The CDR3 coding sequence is TGTGCCAGCAGTGGCCAGTCCTACGAGCAGTACTTC. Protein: CASSGQSYEQYF.